The entry below describes one T cell receptor beta chain. This receptor's antigen is unknown. Base-call qualities are not available, and no considerably larger clone is one nucleotide away. Reading from cysteine to phenylalanine, the CDR3 counts 12 amino acids. Kept here is only the CDR3 DNA, which spans 36 bases and is read in frame from base 1. The germline ends are 10 bases apart after V is trimmed by 4 bases and J by 6 bases. CDR1 and CDR2, looked up from the germline V gene (reference sequence), are MNHEY and SMNVEV. This record comes from a study of shared clonotypes between healthy human individuals (dated by TCRdb to the early 2020s). For context, the study as a whole: Two women and three men aged 18 to 49 years were included in the cohort. To estimate repertoire size and how much clonotype sharing occurs between individuals, the study deeply sequenced the blood TCR repertoires of roughly 5 healthy adults. Leukapheresis yielded between about 0.8 and 8.9 billion PBMCs per donor. Per donor, three plates each were used for CD4 naive and CD4 memory, two for CD8 naive, and one for CD8 memory. To increase sequencing depth and limit assay-specific biases, TCR repertoire library preparation and sequencing were carried out by different laboratories using diverse techniques.

Using the deep immunoSEQ assay, multiplex PCR amplified TCR CDR3 regions from genomic DNA. Extracted genomic DNA from each cell subset was distributed evenly across all wells of several immunoSEQ 96-well plates, and each plate was treated as a replicate. For sorted subsets, 150 to 200 ng genomic DNA, equal to tens of thousands of T cell genomes, was loaded into each replicate PCR. Purified libraries were measured with a Qubit 3.0 fluorometer, size-checked on a Bioanalyzer 2100, and measured again with the KAPA Library Quantification kit. A separate single-read 150-cycle Illumina NextSeq 550 flow cell was used to sequence each immunoSEQ 96-well plate. The authors' pipeline ran thus. Because the immunoSEQ output included only junctional sequences and no quality scores, the filtering could not be the same as the filtering used for full-length reads. To assign V/J genes and CDR3, sequences were annotated against IMGT germline references using PyIR, a Python wrapper for IgBLAST v1.9. Reads were filtered out if the reads had weak V/J assignments (E-value above 1e-6), no CDR3, stop codons, out-of-frame junctions, or ambiguous translated residues. A V3J clonotype was defined by an identical inferred V gene, J gene, and CDR3 amino acid sequence. The percentage overlap between two repertoires was calculated by dividing the number of shared unique clonotypes by the size of the smaller repertoire. RTK rarefaction, the Chao1 estimator, and Recon v2.1 estimates of unobserved clonotypes were used to assess repertoire richness. Generation probabilities for all TCRbeta clonotypes obtained by the gDNA method from a handful of donors were computed using OLGA. Here the immuneACCESS table is served through TCRdb, limited to in-frame sequences with V and J called. Missing clones are a known gap in these copies; in checked studies unresolved V genes cover under half, and the rest lacks a known reason. V and J calls and clone size are those listed in that table; D and trimming were worked out from the DNA. The sample profile shows 2,500,000 or so clones; under 95% of them were found once. The ten largest clones represent about 0.38% of the sample.

The donors were healthy, HIV-negative adults who had no recently reported acute infections or vaccinations. All donors were Caucasian adults living in Nashville, Tennessee, USA. CD4+ T cells were enriched by magnetic negative selection; naive cells were then positively selected on CD45RA, and the negative fraction formed the memory subset. Blood was obtained by leukapheresis, after which PBMCs were separated by Ficoll-Histopaque density gradient centrifugation and cryopreserved in liquid nitrogen vapor phase. Analytical flow cytometry was used to check the purity and quantity of each magnetically sorted T cell population. Each sorted fraction had its genomic DNA isolated and then quantified by UV absorbance on a Nanodrop 2000c. On the study overall, not on this receptor specifically: Across four donors, 4.5% to 6.5% of naive CD4, roughly 3.8% of naive CD8, roughly 2.3% of memory CD4, and under 0.45% of memory CD8 clonotypes were shared. Sampling was restricted to blood, and TCR repertoires in tissue are likely to differ from TCR repertoires in blood. Clonotypes shared by all four sorted-subset donors showed higher generation probabilities than non-shared clonotypes. Because the study included a small number of donors, the genetic and exposure-history diversity represented was limited. Pairwise subsampling led to the expectation that sequencing depth would affect the degree of clonotype sharing among donors. Incomplete sequencing was indicated by rarefaction of sorted-subset datasets, despite the large sequencing depth. Larger estimated clonotype richness was generally found for naive subsets than for memory subsets.

The TCR originated in a man aged 18 to 29 in good health. Some clones in this sample may be carry-over from other donors' samples. What was sequenced was naive CD4+ T cells from PBMCs. The cell subset or site label corresponds to: CD45RA+ positively selected. The chain couples TRBV27 to TRBJ2-7; no D gene call is confident. The DNA sequence follows: TGTGCCAGCAGTTCGTTCCTGTTCGAGCAGTACTTC. This is translated as CASSSFLFEQYF.